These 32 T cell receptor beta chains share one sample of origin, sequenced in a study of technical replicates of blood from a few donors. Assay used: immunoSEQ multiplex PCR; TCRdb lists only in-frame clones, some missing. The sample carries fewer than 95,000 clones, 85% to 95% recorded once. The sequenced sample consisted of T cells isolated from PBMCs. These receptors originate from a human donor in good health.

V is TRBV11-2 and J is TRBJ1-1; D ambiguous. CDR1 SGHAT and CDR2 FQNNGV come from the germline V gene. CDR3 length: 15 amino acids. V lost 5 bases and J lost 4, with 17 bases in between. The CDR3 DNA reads TGTGCCAGCAGCCCCCGCACGGCGGAAGGCACTGAAGCTTTCTTT. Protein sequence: CASSPRTAEGTEAFF.

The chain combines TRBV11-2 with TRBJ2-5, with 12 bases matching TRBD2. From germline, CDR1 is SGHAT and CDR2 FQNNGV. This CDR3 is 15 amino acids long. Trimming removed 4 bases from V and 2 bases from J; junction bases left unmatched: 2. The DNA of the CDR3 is TGTGCCAGCAGCTCAACTAGCGGGGGGCAAGAGACCCAGTACTTC. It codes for CASSSTSGGQETQYF.

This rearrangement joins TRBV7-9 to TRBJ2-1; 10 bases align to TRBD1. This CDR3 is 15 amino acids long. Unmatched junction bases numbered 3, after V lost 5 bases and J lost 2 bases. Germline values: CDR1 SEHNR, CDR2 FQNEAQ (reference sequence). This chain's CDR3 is CASSQGQGPYNEQFF. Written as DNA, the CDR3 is TGTGCCAGCAGCCAGGGACAGGGGCCCTACAATGAGCAGTTCTTC.

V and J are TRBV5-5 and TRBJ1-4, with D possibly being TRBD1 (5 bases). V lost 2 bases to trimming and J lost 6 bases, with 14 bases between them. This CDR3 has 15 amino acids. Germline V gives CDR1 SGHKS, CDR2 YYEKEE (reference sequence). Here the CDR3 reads CASSFFVGEDEKLFF. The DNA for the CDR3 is TGTGCCAGCAGCTTCTTTGTAGGGGAGGATGAAAAACTGTTTTTT.

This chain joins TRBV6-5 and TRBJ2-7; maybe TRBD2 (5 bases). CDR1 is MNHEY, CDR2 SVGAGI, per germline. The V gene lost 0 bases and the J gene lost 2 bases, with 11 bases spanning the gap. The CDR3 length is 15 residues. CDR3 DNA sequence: TGTGCCAGCAGTTACTCGGAGGCGTACCCCTACGAGCAGTACTTC. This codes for CASSYSEAYPYEQYF.

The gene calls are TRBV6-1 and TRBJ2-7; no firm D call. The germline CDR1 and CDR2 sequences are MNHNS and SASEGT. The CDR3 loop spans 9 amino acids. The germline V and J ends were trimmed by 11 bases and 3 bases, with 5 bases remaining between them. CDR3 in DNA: TGTGCCTCGAGCTACGAGCAGTACTTC. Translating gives CASSYEQYF.

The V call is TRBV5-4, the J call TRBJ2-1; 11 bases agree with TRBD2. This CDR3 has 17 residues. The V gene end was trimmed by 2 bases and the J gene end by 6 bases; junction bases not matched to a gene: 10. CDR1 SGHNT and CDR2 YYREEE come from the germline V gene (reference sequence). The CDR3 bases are TGTGCCAGCAGCTTTTCGACTAGCGGGATGGAGGTCAATGAGCAGTTCTTC. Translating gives CASSFSTSGMEVNEQFF.

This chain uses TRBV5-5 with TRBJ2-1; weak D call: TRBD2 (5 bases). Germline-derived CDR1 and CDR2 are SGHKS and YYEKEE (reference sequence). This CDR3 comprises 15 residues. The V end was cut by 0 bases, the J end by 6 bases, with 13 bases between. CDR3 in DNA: TGTGCCAGCAGCTTGGGGCTAGCTCGAGCCAATGAGCAGTTCTTC. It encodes CASSLGLARANEQFF.

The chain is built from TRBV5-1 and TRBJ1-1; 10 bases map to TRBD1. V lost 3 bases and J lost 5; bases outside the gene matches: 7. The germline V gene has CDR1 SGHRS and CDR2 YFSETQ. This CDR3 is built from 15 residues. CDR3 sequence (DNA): TGCGCCAGCAGCTCGGGGACAGGGGTATCGACTGAAGCTTTCTTT. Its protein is CASSSGTGVSTEAFF.

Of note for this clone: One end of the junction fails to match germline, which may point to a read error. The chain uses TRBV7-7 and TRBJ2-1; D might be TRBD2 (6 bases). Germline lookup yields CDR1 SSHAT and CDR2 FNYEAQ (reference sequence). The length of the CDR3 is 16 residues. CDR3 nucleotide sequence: TGTGCTAGCAGCTTATCCCCCGGGACTTCCTACAATGAGCAGTTCTTC. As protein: CASSLSPGTSYNEQFF.

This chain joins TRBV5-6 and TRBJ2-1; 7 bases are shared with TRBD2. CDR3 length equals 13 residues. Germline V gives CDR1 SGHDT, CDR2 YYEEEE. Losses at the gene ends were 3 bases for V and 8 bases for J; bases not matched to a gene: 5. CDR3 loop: CASSYRTSDEQFF. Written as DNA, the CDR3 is TGTGCCAGCAGCTACCGGACTAGTGATGAGCAGTTCTTC.

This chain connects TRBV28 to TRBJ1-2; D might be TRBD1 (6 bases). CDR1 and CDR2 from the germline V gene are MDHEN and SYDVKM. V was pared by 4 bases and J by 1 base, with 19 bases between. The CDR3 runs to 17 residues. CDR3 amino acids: CASSSDSDPVFNYGYTF. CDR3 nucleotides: TGTGCCAGCAGTTCGGACAGCGACCCTGTTTTTAACTATGGCTACACCTTC.

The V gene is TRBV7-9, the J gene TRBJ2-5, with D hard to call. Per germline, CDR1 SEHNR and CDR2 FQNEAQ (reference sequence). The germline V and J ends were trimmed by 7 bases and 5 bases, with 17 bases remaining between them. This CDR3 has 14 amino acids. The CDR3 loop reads CASNTDAAWETQYF. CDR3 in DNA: TGTGCCAGCAACACAGATGCCGCCTGGGAGACCCAGTACTTC.

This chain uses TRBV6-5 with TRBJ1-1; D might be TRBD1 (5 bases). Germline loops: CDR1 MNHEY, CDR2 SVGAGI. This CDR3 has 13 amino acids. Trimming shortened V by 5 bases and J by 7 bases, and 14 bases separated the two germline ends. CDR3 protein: CASSRDSDIEAFF. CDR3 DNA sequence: TGTGCCAGCAGTCGTGACAGCGACATTGAAGCTTTCTTT.

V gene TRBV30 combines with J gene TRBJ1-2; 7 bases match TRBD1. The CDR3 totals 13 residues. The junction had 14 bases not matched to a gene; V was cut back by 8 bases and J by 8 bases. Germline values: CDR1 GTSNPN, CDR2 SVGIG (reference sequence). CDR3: CAHPIRQGRGYTF. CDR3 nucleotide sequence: TGTGCCCACCCAATCCGACAGGGTCGAGGCTACACCTTC.

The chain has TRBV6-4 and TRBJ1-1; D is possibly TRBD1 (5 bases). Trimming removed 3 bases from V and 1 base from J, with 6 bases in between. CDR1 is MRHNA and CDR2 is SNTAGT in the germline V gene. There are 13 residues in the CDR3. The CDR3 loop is CASSEQGNTEAFF. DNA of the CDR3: TGTGCCAGCAGTGAGCAGGGGAACACTGAAGCTTTCTTT.

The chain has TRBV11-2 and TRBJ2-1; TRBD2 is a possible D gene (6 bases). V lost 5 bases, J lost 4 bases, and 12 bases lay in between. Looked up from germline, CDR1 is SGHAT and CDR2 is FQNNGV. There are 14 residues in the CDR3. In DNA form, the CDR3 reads TGTGCCAGCAGCCGACGCGGGGAGTACAATGAGCAGTTCTTC. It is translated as CASSRRGEYNEQFF. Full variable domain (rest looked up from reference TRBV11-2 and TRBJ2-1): EAGVAQSPRYKIIEKRQSVAFWCNPISGHATLYWYQQILGQGPKLLIQFQNNGVVDDSQLPKDRFSAERLKGVDSTLKIQPAKLEDSAVYLCASSRRGEYNEQFFGPGTRLTVL.

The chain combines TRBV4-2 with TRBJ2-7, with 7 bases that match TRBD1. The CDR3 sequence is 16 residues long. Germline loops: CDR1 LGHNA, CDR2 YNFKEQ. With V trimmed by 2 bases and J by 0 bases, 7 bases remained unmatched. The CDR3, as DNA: TGTGCCAGCAGCCAACAAACCGGGACAGTCTCCTACGAGCAGTACTTC. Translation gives CASSQQTGTVSYEQYF.

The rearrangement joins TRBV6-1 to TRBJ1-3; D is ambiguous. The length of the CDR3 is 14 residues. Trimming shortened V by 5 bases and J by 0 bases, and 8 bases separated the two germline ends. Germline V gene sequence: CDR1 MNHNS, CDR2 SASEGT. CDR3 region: CASSREDSGNTIYF. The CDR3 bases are TGTGCCAGCAGTAGGGAGGACTCTGGAAACACCATATATTTT.

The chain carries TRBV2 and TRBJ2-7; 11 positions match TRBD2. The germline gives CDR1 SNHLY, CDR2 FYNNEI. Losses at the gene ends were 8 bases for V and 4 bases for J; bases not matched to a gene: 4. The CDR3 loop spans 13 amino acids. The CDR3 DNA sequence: TGTGCCAGCCTCCTAGCGGGAGGTTACGAGCAGTACTTC. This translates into CASLLAGGYEQYF.

The CDR3 spells CASSRGKNNEQFF. Here the CDR3 DNA reads TGCGCCAGCAGCAGGGGGAAAAACAATGAGCAGTTCTTC. V and J are TRBV5-1 and TRBJ2-1; possible D gene TRBD1, 6 bases. The V gene's germline CDR1 is SGHRS and CDR2 YFSETQ. Trimming cost V 4 bases and J 5 bases, with 10 bases left between them. The CDR3 runs to 13 residues.

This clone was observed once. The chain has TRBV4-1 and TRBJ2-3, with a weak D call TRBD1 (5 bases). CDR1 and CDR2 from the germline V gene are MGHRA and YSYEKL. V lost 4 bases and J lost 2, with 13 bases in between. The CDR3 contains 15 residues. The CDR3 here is CASSPQGLLTDTQYF. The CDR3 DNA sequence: TGCGCCAGCAGCCCTCAGGGCCTACTCACAGATACGCAGTATTTT.

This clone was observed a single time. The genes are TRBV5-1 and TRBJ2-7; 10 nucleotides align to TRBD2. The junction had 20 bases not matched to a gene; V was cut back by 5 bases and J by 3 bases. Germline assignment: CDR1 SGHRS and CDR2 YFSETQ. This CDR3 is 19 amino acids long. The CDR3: CASSDHEGSTSGNLYEQYF. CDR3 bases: TGCGCCAGCAGTGACCACGAGGGTTCCACTAGCGGGAATCTCTACGAGCAGTACTTC.

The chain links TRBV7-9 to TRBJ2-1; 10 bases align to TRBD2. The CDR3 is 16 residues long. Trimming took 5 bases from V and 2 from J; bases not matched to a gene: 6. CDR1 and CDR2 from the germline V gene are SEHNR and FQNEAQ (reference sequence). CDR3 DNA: TGTGCCAGCAGCCCTCTAGCGGGAGCAGCCTACAATGAGCAGTTCTTC. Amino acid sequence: CASSPLAGAAYNEQFF.

The CDR3 nucleotides are TGTGCCAGCAGCCCCGAGTACCGCAATGAGCAGTTCTTC. Its protein product is CASSPEYRNEQFF. J is TRBJ2-1 and V is TRBV11-2; the D is unclear. Trimming removed 5 bases from V and 6 bases from J, with 11 bases in between. From germline, CDR1 is SGHAT and CDR2 FQNNGV. This CDR3 region has 13 residues.

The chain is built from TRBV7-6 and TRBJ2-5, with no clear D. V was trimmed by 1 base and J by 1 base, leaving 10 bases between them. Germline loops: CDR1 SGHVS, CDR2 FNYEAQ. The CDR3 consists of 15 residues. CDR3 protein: CASSLGGGAQETQYF. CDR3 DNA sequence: TGTGCCAGCAGCTTAGGTGGCGGTGCCCAAGAGACCCAGTACTTC. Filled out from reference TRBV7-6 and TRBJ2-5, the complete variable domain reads GAGVSQSPRYKVTKRGQDVALRCDPISGHVSLYWYRQALGQGPEFLTYFNYEAQQDKSGLPNDRFSAERPEGSISTLTIQRTEQRDSAMYRCASSLGGGAQETQYFGPGTRLLVL.

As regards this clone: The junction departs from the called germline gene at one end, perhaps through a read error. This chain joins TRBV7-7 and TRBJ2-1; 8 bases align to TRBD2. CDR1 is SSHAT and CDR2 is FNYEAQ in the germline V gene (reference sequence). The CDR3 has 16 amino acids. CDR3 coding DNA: TGTGCTAGCAGCTTATCTACAGGCGGGGGGAGGAATGAGCAGTTCTTC. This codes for CASSLSTGGGRNEQFF.

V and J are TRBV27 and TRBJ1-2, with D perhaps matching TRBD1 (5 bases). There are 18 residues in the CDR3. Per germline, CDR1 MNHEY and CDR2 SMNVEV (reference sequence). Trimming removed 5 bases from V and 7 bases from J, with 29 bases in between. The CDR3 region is CASSPRTLGGTHALGYTF. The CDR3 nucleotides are TGTGCCAGCAGTCCGAGAACATTGGGGGGGACGCATGCCCTTGGCTACACCTTC.

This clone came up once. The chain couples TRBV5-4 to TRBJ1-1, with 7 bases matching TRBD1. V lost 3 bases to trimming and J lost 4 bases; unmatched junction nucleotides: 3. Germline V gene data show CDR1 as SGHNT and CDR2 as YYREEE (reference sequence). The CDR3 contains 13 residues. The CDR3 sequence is CASSYRGGTEAFF. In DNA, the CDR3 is TGTGCCAGCAGCTACAGGGGTGGCACTGAAGCTTTCTTT.

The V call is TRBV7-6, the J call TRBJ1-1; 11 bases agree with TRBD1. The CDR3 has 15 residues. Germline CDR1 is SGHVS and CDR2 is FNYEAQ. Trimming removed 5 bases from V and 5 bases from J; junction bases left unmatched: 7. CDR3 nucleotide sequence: TGTGCCAGCAGCCTCGGACAGGGGGCAGTTACTGAAGCTTTCTTT. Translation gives CASSLGQGAVTEAFF.

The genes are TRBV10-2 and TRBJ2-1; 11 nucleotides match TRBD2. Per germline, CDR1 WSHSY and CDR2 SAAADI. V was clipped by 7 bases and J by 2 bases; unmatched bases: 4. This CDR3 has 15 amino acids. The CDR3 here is CASNQLAGAYNEQFF. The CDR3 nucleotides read TGCGCCAGCAACCAACTAGCGGGAGCCTACAATGAGCAGTTCTTC.

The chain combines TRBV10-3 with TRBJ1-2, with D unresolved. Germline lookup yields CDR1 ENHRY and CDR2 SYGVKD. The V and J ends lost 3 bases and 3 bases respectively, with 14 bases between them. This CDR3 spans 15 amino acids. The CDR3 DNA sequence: TGTGCCATCAGTGAAGGAATAGCGCATTACTATGGCTACACCTTC. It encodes CAISEGIAHYYGYTF.